A single sample is the source of the 17 T cell receptor beta chains below, sequenced in a study of T cells after yellow fever vaccination. TCRdb reanalysed the 5' RACE reads using MiXCR and keeps one entry per CDR3 protein. Of around 360,000 distinct CDR3 sequences in the sample, 11% were seen once. Sample: PBMCs, taken on the day of the first yellow fever vaccination. Source of these receptors: a man between 18 and 35 years old who received the YFV17D yellow fever vaccine.

This clonotype turned up a few times. The gene calls are TRBV4-2 and TRBJ1-5; tentatively, D is TRBD1 (5 bases). V shed 0 bases and J shed 1 base, with 7 bases lying between them. The CDR3 totals 15 residues. Per the germline V gene, CDR1 is LGHNA and CDR2 is YNFKEQ. The DNA of the CDR3 is TGTGCCAGCAGCCAAGAGGGGGAGAGCAATCAGCCCCAGCATTTT. Translating gives CASSQEGESNQPQHF.

This clonotype was seen more than once but under ten times. The rearrangement uses TRBV4-3 and TRBJ2-1, with TRBD2 matching 8 bases. Losses at the gene ends were 1 base for V and 5 bases for J; bases not matched to a gene: 7. The CDR3 totals 16 residues. Germline CDR1 and CDR2: LGHNA and YSLEER. The CDR3 spells CASSQGGTRINNEQFF. CDR3 nucleotide sequence: TGCGCCAGCAGCCAAGGTGGGACTAGAATCAACAATGAGCAGTTCTTC.

J is TRBJ2-3 and V is TRBV15, with unresolved D. Trimming shortened V by 3 bases and J by 7 bases, and 8 bases separated the two germline ends. Germline V gives CDR1 LNHNV, CDR2 YYDKDF (reference sequence). The CDR3 is 12 residues long. The CDR3 DNA sequence: TGTGCCACCAGCAGTTACAGCCATACGCAGTATTTT. Its protein product is CATSSYSHTQYF. Supplemented by reference TRBV15 and TRBJ2-3, the full variable domain reads DAMVIQNPRYQVTQFGKPVTLSCSQTLNHNVMYWYQQKSSQAPKLLFHYYDKDFNNEADTPDNFQSRRPNTSFCFLDIRSPGLGDTAMYLCATSSYSHTQYFGPGTRLTVL.

The rearrangement uses TRBV5-1 and TRBJ2-5, with a weak D call TRBD2 (5 bases). This CDR3 contains 14 residues. Trimming shortened V by 5 bases and J by 5 bases, and 16 bases separated the two germline ends. CDR1 and CDR2 (germline): SGHRS, YFSETQ. The CDR3 DNA sequence: TGCGCCAGCAGAGCACAACAAGGAGGCGAGACCCAGTACTTC. Encoded protein: CASRAQQGGETQYF.

The chain links TRBV5-1 to TRBJ2-7; D ambiguous. V lost 2 bases and J lost 6, with 15 bases in between. The CDR3 has 14 amino acids. Germline CDR1 reads SGHRS; CDR2 reads YFSETQ. The CDR3 is CASSFLVGTGEQYF. CDR3 sequence (DNA): TGCGCCAGCAGCTTTTTGGTGGGCACGGGCGAGCAGTACTTC. The whole variable domain, remainder taken from reference TRBV5-1 and TRBJ2-7, is KAGVTQTPRYLIKTRGQQVTLSCSPISGHRSVSWYQQTPGQGLQFLFEYFSETQRNKGNFPGRFSGRQFSNSRSEMNVSTLELGDSALYLCASSFLVGTGEQYFGPGTRLTVT.

In this sample, this clonotype turned up a few times. The chain employs TRBV29-1 and TRBJ2-7; no reliable D call. The V gene lost 2 bases and the J gene lost 3 bases, with 5 bases spanning the gap. Per germline, CDR1 SQVTM and CDR2 ANQGSEA. This CDR3 has 11 amino acids. Here the CDR3 DNA reads TGCAGCGTTGAACAGTTCTACGAGCAGTACTTC. It encodes CSVEQFYEQYF.

This clonotype turned up a few times. The chain uses TRBV6-5 and TRBJ1-6, with unresolved D. The CDR3 extends over 16 amino acids. Germline CDR1 is MNHEY and CDR2 is SVGAGI. Deletions cut 0 bases from V and 9 bases from J, with 15 bases between. The CDR3 DNA reads TGTGCCAGCAGTTACTCATTGAGAACCCTAGGTTCACCCCTCCACTTT. It yields the protein CASSYSLRTLGSPLHF.

J is TRBJ2-1 and V is TRBV20-1, with 8 bases identical to TRBD2. Per germline, CDR1 DFQATT and CDR2 SNEGSKA (reference sequence). The V gene end was trimmed by 6 bases and the J gene end by 9 bases; junction bases not matched to a gene: 16. The CDR3 is made up of 15 amino acids. This CDR3 is CSAIPGRSGGGEQFF. Here the CDR3 DNA reads TGCAGTGCCATCCCGGGGAGGAGCGGGGGAGGTGAGCAGTTCTTC.

The genes are TRBV5-1 and TRBJ1-4; D is unresolved. Between the trimmed V and J ends, which lost 1 base and 1 base, there was a span of 5 bases. The CDR3 is made up of 14 amino acids. Germline V lookup: CDR1 SGHRS, CDR2 YFSETQ. CDR3 sequence: CASSLSQTNEKLFF. CDR3 sequence (DNA): TGCGCCAGCAGCTTGTCTCAAACTAATGAAAAACTGTTTTTT.

This clonotype was picked up a small number of times. V and J are TRBV20-1 and TRBJ2-2, with TRBD2 matching 10 bases. The CDR3 is made up of 18 amino acids. The V gene's germline CDR1 is DFQATT and CDR2 SNEGSKA (reference sequence). V gave up 0 bases and J gave up 3 bases; unmatched junction bases: 10. For the CDR3, the DNA is TGCAGTGCTAGAGATCGAGCGGGGGGGCTCTGGGACACCGGGGAGCTGTTTTTT. Its protein product is CSARDRAGGLWDTGELFF.

V gene TRBV7-2 combines with J gene TRBJ2-1; 8 nucleotides agree with TRBD1. The ends lost 5 bases at V and 6 bases at J; junction bases unmatched: 9. The CDR3 loop spans 15 amino acids. Germline-derived CDR1 and CDR2 are SGHTA and FQGNSA. CDR3 region: CASSGPGQVTNEQFF. CDR3 nucleotide sequence: TGTGCCAGCAGCGGACCGGGACAGGTAACCAATGAGCAGTTCTTC. The entire variable domain, with the rest obtained from reference TRBV7-2 and TRBJ2-1, is as follows: GAGVSQSPSNKVTEKGKDVELRCDPISGHTALYWYRQSLGQGLEFLIYFQGNSAPDKSGLPSDRFSAERTGGSVSTLTIQRTQQEDSAVYLCASSGPGQVTNEQFFGPGTRLTVL.

This clonotype was picked up a small number of times. The chain links TRBV11-1 to TRBJ2-3; no firm D call. The CDR3 has 20 amino acids. V lost 2 bases and J 2 bases, leaving 26 bases between the germline ends. Germline V gene lookup returns CDR1 SGHAT and CDR2 FQDESV (reference sequence). CDR3 sequence: CASSLLGTATTVWFTDTQYF. CDR3 sequence (DNA): TGTGCCAGCAGCTTATTGGGTACCGCTACTACAGTATGGTTCACAGATACGCAGTATTTT.

This clonotype has only a few counts. The V gene is TRBV5-1, the J gene TRBJ2-6; 9 bases agree with TRBD1. CDR1 SGHRS and CDR2 YFSETQ come from the germline V gene. The CDR3 has 19 residues. Germline trimming cut 3 bases from V and 0 bases from J; bases unmatched to any gene: 10. In nucleotides, the CDR3 is TGCGCCAGCAGCTCATCCGGGACAGGGCCTCTCTCTGGGGCCAACGTCCTGACTTTC. It is translated as CASSSSGTGPLSGANVLTF.

This clonotype was seen a few times. This sequence joins TRBV15 and TRBJ1-1; D call uncertain. Trimming cost V 6 bases and J 1 base, with 9 bases left between them. This CDR3 contains 13 residues. Germline CDR1 LNHNV, CDR2 YYDKDF (reference sequence). Written as DNA, the CDR3 is TGTGCCACCAGTGGGTCTTCGAACACTGAAGCTTTCTTT. The encoded protein is CATSGSSNTEAFF.

This clonotype was observed a few times. The V gene is TRBV12-3 or TRBV12-4, the J gene TRBJ2-3; D gene unclear. CDR3 size: 14 residues. Deletions cut 4 bases from V and 2 bases from J, with 10 bases between. The CDR3 nucleotides are TGTGCCAGCAGTTCCGCGAGTGCCACAGATACGCAGTATTTT. Translation: CASSSASATDTQYF.

This clonotype was seen more than once but under ten times. This chain links TRBV4-3 with TRBJ1-4; D gene ambiguous. Between the trimmed V and J ends, which lost 1 base and 4 bases, there was a span of 13 bases. The germline V gene encodes CDR1 LGHNA and CDR2 YSLEER. The CDR3 is 16 residues long. In DNA form, the CDR3 reads TGCGCCAGCAGCCAAGCACGCTGGGGAAATAATGAAAAACTGTTTTTT. This gives the protein CASSQARWGNNEKLFF.

J is TRBJ2-1 and V is TRBV20-1; maybe TRBD2 (7 bases). This CDR3 is built from 14 residues. Between the trimmed V and J ends, which lost 3 bases and 7 bases, there was a span of 16 bases. CDR1 and CDR2 from the germline V gene are DFQATT and SNEGSKA (reference sequence). DNA of the CDR3: TGCAGTGCTAGTGGGTGGGGGGGCCGGAATGAGCAGTTCTTC. Amino acid sequence: CSASGWGGRNEQFF.